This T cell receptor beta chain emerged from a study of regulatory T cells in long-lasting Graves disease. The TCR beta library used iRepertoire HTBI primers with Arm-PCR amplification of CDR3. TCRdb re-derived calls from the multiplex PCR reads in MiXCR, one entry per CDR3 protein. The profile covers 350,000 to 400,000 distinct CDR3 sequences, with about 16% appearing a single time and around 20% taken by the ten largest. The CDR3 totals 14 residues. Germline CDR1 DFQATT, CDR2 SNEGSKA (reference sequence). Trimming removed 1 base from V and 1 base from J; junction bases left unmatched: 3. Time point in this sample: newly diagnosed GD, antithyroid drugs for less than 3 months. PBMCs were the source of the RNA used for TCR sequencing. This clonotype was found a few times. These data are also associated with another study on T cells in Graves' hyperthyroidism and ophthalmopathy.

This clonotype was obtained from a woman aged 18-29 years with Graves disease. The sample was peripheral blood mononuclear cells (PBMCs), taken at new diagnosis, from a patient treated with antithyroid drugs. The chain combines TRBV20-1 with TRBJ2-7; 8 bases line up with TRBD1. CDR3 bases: TGCAGTGCTAGAGGGGACAGGCCGTCCTACGAGCAGTACTTC. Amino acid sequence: CSARGDRPSYEQYF.